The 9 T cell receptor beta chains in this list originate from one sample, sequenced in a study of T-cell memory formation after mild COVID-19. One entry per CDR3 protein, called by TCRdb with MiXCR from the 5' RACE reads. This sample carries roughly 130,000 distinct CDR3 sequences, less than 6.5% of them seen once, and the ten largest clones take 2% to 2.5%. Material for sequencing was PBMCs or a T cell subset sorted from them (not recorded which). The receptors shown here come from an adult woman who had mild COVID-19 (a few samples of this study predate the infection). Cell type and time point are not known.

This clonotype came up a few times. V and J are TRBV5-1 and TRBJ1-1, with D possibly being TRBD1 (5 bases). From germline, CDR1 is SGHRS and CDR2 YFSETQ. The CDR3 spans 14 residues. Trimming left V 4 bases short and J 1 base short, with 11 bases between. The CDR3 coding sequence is TGCGCCAGCAGCCCGGGACTCCCGAACACTGAAGCTTTCTTT. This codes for CASSPGLPNTEAFF. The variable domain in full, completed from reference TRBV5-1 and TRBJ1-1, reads KAGVTQTPRYLIKTRGQQVTLSCSPISGHRSVSWYQQTPGQGLQFLFEYFSETQRNKGNFPGRFSGRQFSNSRSEMNVSTLELGDSALYLCASSPGLPNTEAFFGQGTRLTVV.

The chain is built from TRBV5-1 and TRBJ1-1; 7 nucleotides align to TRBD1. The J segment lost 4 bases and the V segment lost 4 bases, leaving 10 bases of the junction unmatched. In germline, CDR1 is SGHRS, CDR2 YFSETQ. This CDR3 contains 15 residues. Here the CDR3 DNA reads TGCGCCAGCAGCGCCGTGGACAGGCTGACCACTGAAGCTTTCTTT. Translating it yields CASSAVDRLTTEAFF.

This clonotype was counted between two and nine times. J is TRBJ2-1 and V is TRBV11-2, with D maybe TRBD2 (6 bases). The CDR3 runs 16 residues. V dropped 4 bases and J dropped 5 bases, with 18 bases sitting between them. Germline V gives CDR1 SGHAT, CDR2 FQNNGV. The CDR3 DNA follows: TGTGCCAGCAGCTCCCGGGACTCCCTCATACACAATGAGCAGTTCTTC. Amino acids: CASSSRDSLIHNEQFF.

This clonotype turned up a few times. CDR3 sequence reads: CASSKPGTVTGELFF. CDR3 nucleotide sequence: TGTGCCAGCAGCAAACCCGGGACAGTTACCGGGGAGCTGTTTTTT. This chain links TRBV14 with TRBJ2-2; TRBD1 matches at 7 bases. V lost 5 bases to trimming and J lost 5 bases; unmatched junction nucleotides: 8. Germline CDR1 reads SGHDN; CDR2 reads FVKESK. The CDR3 loop spans 15 amino acids.

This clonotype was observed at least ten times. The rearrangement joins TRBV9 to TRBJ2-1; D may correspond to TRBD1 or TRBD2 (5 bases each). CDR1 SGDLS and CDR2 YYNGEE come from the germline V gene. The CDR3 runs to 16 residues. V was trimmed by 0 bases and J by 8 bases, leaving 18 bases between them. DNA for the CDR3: TGTGCCAGCAGCGTAGGCCACCGGGACCAAGACCATGAGCAGTTCTTC. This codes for CASSVGHRDQDHEQFF.

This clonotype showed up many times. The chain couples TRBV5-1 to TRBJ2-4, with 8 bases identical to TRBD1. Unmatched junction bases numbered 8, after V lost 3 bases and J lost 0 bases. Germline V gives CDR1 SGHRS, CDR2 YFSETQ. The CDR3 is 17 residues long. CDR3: CASSSGQGPLAKNIQYF. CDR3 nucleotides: TGCGCCAGCAGCTCCGGACAGGGACCCCTAGCCAAAAACATTCAGTACTTC.

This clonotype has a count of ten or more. The CDR3 loop reads CASRITAGDGYTF. In DNA form, the CDR3 reads TGTGCCAGCAGAATTACGGCCGGGGATGGCTACACCTTC. The rearrangement uses TRBV12-3 or TRBV12-4 and TRBJ1-2; no clear D. The CDR3 is 13 residues long. V was shortened by 6 bases and J by 6 bases, with 14 bases between the two germline ends.

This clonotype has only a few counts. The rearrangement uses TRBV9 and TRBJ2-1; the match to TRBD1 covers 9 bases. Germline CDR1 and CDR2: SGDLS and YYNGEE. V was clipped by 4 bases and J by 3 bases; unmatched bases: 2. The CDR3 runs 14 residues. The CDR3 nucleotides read TGTGCCAGCAGCTGGACAGGGGACTACAATGAGCAGTTCTTC. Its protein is CASSWTGDYNEQFF.

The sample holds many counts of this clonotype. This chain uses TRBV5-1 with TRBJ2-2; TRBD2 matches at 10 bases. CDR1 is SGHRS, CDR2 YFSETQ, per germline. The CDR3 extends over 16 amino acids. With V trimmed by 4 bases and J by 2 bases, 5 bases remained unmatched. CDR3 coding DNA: TGCGCCAGCAGCACCCTACTAGCGGGAAACACCGGGGAGCTGTTTTTT. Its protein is CASSTLLAGNTGELFF.